These T cell receptor beta chains were read from a single sample in a study of blood T cell repertoires in COVID-19. The method was immunoSEQ multiplex PCR; TCRdb's version includes in-frame clones alone and lacks a portion of them. The sample lists hundreds of thousands of clones; about 90% were seen once. The material sequenced was peripheral blood. The receptors were gathered from a woman in her forties or fifties with acute or convalescent COVID-19. CDR3s include the opening cysteine and the closing phenylalanine or tryptophan. A D gene is named only where the DNA matches it firmly. Expanded clones get a size class; other rows say once, few or many, or leave the size out.

J gene	V gene	CDR3 length	clone size	D gene	CDR3 DNA	CDR3 protein
TRBJ1-3	TRBV4-1	18	-	-	TGCGCCAGCAGCCAAGATTTATTAGGTCGGGCAGGGGGAAACACCATATATTTT	CASSQDLLGRAGGNTIYF
TRBJ2-1	TRBV6-2/TRBV6-3	14	-	-	TGTGCCAGCAGTTCCCAAGGGGGCTACAATGAGCAGTTCTTC	CASSSQGGYNEQFF
TRBJ1-2	TRBV5-1	15	-	-	TGCGCCAGCACCCCCTCGGGGGAAACGTACTATGGCTACACCTTC	CASTPSGETYYGYTF
TRBJ1-2	TRBV29-1	12	-	TRBD1	TGCAGCATAGACAGGGGTGAATATGGCTACACCTTC	CSIDRGEYGYTF
TRBJ1-6	TRBV30	12	-	TRBD1	TGTGCCTCCCGGACAGGGGGTTCACCCCTCCACTTT	CASRTGGSPLHF
TRBJ2-5	TRBV19	13	-	-	TGTGCCAGTAGTATAGGGGGGGAAGAGACCCAGTACTTC	CASSIGGEETQYF
TRBJ1-2	TRBV9	14	-	-	TGTGCCAGCAGCGTAGTATCTTCTAACTATGGCTACACCTTC	CASSVVSSNYGYTF
TRBJ1-3	TRBV4-3	13	once	-	TGCGCCAGCAGCCACGGCTCTGGAAACACCATATATTTT	CASSHGSGNTIYF
TRBJ1-1	TRBV5-6	14	-	-	TGTGCCAGCAGCTTGGGACAAATGGCCACTGAAGCTTTCTTT	CASSLGQMATEAFF
TRBJ1-1	TRBV14	16	-	-	TGTGCCAGCAGCACTCCGGCGGGGAGTTTGGGCACTGAAGCTTTCTTT	CASSTPAGSLGTEAFF
TRBJ1-2	TRBV5-1	15	-	-	TGCGCCAGCAGCTTGAGGGGGGAGGGCCCCTATGGCTACACCTTC	CASSLRGEGPYGYTF
TRBJ1-3	TRBV3-1/TRBV3-2	16	-	-	TGTGCCAGCAGCCAAGATGACAGTCACTCTGGAAACACCATATATTTT	CASSQDDSHSGNTIYF
TRBJ2-5	TRBV2	15	-	TRBD1	TGTGCCAGCAGTGGCCTGGGGACAGAACAAGAGACCCAGTACTTC	CASSGLGTEQETQYF
TRBJ2-1	TRBV20-1	15	-	TRBD2	TGCAGTGCTAGTACGGTCGGGGGGGCAGACAATGAGCAGTTCTTC	CSASTVGGADNEQFF
TRBJ2-1	TRBV6-6	16	-	TRBD2	TGTGCCAGCAGTCGAGAGAGCGGGAGTTACTACAATGAGCAGTTCTTC	CASSRESGSYYNEQFF
TRBJ2-3	TRBV25-1	13	-	-	TGTGCCAGCAGGCTCGGAGGGGGCGATGTAAAGTATTTT	CASRLGGGDVKYF
TRBJ2-7	TRBV6-2/TRBV6-3	16	-	TRBD2	TGTGCCAGCAGTTACTCGGTAACTAGCGGGCCCTACGAGCAGTACTTC	CASSYSVTSGPYEQYF
TRBJ1-1	TRBV4-1	14	-	-	TGCGCCAGCAGCCACCCATCCCAGGGGACTGAAGCTTTCTTT	CASSHPSQGTEAFF
TRBJ1-3	TRBV6-5	14	-	TRBD1	TGTGCCAGCAGAGTGACAGGGGCTGGAAACACCATATATTTT	CASRVTGAGNTIYF
TRBJ1-5	TRBV5-6	14	-	-	TGTGCCAGCAGCTCTCAGGGGAGCAATCAGCCCCAGCATTTT	CASSSQGSNQPQHF
TRBJ1-6	TRBV5-5	14	-	-	TGTGCCAGCAGCCTAATGACAGATAATTCACCCCTCCACTTT	CASSLMTDNSPLHF
TRBJ2-3	TRBV4-3	17	-	-	TGCGCCAGCAGCCAAGTTGTGGGGAAAGCGGGCACAGATACGCAGTATTTT	CASSQVVGKAGTDTQYF
TRBJ2-1	TRBV14	16	-	-	TGTGCCAGCAGCCAAAGGGACTCCCCAAGCTACAATGAGCAGTTCTTC	CASSQRDSPSYNEQFF
TRBJ1-1	TRBV19	16	-	-	TGTGCCAGTAGTTCCGAGAGCGGACGGACGTTCACTGAAGCTTTCTTT	CASSSESGRTFTEAFF
TRBJ2-7	TRBV10-1	15	once	-	TGCGCCAGCAGCCCATGGGGGCCCCGGGACTACGAGCAGTACTTC	CASSPWGPRDYEQYF
TRBJ2-1	TRBV7-2	14	-	-	TGTGCCAGCAGCTTAGGGTCGGGTAGCCTTGAGCAGTTCTTC	CASSLGSGSLEQFF
TRBJ1-1	TRBV19	13	-	-	TGTGCCAGTAGTATCATCCCGAACACTGAAGCTTTCTTT	CASSIIPNTEAFF
TRBJ1-2	TRBV21-1	13	-	-	TGTGCCAGCAACCCGGACAGGCCTTTAGGCTACACCTTC	CASNPDRPLGYTF
TRBJ2-3	TRBV11-1	15	-	-	TGTGCCAGCAGCTTAACTCCAGAGCGCGGAGATACGCAGTATTTT	CASSLTPERGDTQYF
TRBJ2-5	TRBV27	13	-	-	TGTGCCAGCAGTGCAGGGTTCTTAGAGACCCAGTACTTC	CASSAGFLETQYF
TRBJ1-6	TRBV3-1/TRBV3-2	15	once	TRBD1	TGTGCCAGCAGCCACGGAGGGACAGGGGATTCACCCCTCCACTTT	CASSHGGTGDSPLHF
TRBJ2-2	TRBV5-6	15	-	TRBD2	TGTGCCAGCAGCGGTCTAGCGGGGAACACCGGGGAGCTGTTTTTT	CASSGLAGNTGELFF
TRBJ1-5	TRBV7-2	15	few	-	TGTGCCAGCAGCCCGACCTGGGGGCGAGGGCAGCCCCAGCATTTT	CASSPTWGRGQPQHF
TRBJ1-3	TRBV6-6	15	-	TRBD1	TGTGCCAGCACCAAGGAGGGGGCGAGCGGAAACACCATATATTTT	CASTKEGASGNTIYF
TRBJ2-7	TRBV6-1	14	-	-	TGTGCCAGCAGTGAATTACAGGGCCTGTACGAGCAGTACTTC	CASSELQGLYEQYF
TRBJ1-6	TRBV5-6	16	-	-	TGTGCCAGCAGCCGGATGCGGGCCCCTTATAATTCACCCCTCCACTTT	CASSRMRAPYNSPLHF
TRBJ1-1	TRBV6-5	12	-	-	TGTGCCACTTTCGGGTGGGACACTGAAGCTTTCTTT	CATFGWDTEAFF
TRBJ1-4	TRBV4-1	16	-	TRBD1	TGCGCCAGCACCAGGGGGCAGTTTACAACTAATGAAAAACTGTTTTTT	CASTRGQFTTNEKLFF
TRBJ1-4	TRBV3-1/TRBV3-2	16	-	-	TGTGCCAGCAGCCAAGCAGGGATATCGGCTAATGAAAAACTGTTTTTT	CASSQAGISANEKLFF
TRBJ1-6	TRBV28	13	-	TRBD1	TGTGCCAGCAGTTTAGGACAGGGGCCCCAATGGCACTTT	CASSLGQGPQWHF
TRBJ1-4	TRBV18	13	-	-	TGTGCCAGCTCACCCGGGGACACAGAAAAACTGTTTTTT	CASSPGDTEKLFF
TRBJ2-7	TRBV19	15	-	TRBD1	TGTGCCAGTAGTCGGGGACAGATTAGCTCCTACGAGCAGTACTTC	CASSRGQISSYEQYF
TRBJ2-7	TRBV23-1	15	once	-	TGCGCCAGCAGTCAATCCCGTACTAATCTCAACGAGCAGTACTTC	CASSQSRTNLNEQYF
TRBJ2-1	TRBV5-4	12	-	-	TGTGCCAGCAGCTTCGGACTCAATGAGCAGTTCTTC	CASSFGLNEQFF
TRBJ1-2	TRBV24-1	14	-	TRBD1	TGTGCCACCAGTGGCGGGACAGGGATATATGGCTACACCTTC	CATSGGTGIYGYTF
TRBJ2-3	TRBV7-5	17	-	-	TGTGTCAGAAGCTTAATCTCGGGACAGGGGGCCGAAGATACGCAGTATTTT	CVRSLISGQGAEDTQYF
TRBJ2-7	TRBV3-1/TRBV3-2	15	-	-	TGTGCCAGCAGCCAAGAGAATGACAACTCCTACGAGCAGTACTTC	CASSQENDNSYEQYF
TRBJ2-7	TRBV24-1	14	-	-	TGTGCCACCAGTGAACCTGGGACACCCTACGAGCAGTACTTC	CATSEPGTPYEQYF